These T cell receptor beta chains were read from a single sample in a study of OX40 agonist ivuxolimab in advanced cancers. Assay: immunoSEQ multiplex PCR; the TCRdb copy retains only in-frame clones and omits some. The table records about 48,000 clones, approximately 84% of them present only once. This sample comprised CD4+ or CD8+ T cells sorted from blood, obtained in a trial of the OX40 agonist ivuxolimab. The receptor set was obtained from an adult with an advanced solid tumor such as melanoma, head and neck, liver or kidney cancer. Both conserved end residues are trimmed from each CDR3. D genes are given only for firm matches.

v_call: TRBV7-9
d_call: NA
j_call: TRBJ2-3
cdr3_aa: ASSLKATSTDTQY

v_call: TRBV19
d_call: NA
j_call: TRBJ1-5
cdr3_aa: ASSIAMGVVGQPQH

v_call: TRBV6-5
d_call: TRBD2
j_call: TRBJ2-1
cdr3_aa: ASRLGLAGEKF

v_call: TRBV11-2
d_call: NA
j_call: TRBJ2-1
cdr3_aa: ASSLDPSRQF

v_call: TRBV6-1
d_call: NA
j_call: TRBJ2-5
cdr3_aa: ASSARGQETQY

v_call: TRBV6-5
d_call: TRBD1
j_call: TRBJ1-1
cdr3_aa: ASSRDREAEAF

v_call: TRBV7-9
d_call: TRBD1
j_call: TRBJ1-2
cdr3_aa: ASSSAGTDYGYT

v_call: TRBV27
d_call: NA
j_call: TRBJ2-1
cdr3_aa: ASSLGLLDFNSSSYNEQF

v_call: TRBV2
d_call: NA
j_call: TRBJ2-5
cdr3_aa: ASKTRQNQETQY

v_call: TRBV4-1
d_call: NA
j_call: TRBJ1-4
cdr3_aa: ASSPLFNEKLF

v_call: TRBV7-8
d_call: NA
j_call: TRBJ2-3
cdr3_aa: ASSLAGADTQY

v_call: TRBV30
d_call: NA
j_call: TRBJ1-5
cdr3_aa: AWSPGSNQPQH

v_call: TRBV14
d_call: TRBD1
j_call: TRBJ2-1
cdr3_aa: ASSPDRVSKQF

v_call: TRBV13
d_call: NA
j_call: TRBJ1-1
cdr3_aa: ASSLGTTTRNTEAF

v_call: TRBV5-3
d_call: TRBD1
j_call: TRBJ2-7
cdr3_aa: ASSSPGQAYEQY

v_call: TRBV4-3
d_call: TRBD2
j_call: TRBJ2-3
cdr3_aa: ASSPRPGLAASPTDTQY

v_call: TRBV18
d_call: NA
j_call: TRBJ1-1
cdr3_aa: ASSPSTGLVMNTEAF

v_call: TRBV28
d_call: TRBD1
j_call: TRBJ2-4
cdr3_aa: ASSSGQLLAKNIQY

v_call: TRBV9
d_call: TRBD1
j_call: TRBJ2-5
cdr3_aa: ASSASGTGLAETQY

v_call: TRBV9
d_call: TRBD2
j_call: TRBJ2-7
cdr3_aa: ASSTTSGRAEQY

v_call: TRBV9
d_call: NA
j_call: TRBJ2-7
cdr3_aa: ASSPTGLAYEQY

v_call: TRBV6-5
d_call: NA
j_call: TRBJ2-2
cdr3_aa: ASSWAGTGELF

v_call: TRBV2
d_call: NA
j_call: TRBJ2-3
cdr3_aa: ASSALTSKVETDTQY

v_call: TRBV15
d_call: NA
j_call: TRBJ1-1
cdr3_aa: ATSGDYGTEAF

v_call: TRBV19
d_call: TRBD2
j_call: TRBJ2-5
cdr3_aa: ASSRIRTSGSETQY

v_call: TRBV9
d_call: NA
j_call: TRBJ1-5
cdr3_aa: ASSVVFGRQPQH

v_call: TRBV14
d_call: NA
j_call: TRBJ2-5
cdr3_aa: ASTLGTASETQY

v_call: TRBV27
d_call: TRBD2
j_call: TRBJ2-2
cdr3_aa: ASSGGGTNTGELF

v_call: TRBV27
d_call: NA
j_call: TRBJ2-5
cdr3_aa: ASTPGEGRLEETQY

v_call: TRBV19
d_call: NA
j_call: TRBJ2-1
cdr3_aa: ASSRAALTYNEQF

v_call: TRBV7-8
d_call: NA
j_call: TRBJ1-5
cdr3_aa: ASSSWTARAYSNQPQH

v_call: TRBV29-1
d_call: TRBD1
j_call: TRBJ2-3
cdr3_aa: SVEGQGPDTQY

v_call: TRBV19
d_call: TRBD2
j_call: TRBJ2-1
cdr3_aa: ASSIQAGVYNEQF